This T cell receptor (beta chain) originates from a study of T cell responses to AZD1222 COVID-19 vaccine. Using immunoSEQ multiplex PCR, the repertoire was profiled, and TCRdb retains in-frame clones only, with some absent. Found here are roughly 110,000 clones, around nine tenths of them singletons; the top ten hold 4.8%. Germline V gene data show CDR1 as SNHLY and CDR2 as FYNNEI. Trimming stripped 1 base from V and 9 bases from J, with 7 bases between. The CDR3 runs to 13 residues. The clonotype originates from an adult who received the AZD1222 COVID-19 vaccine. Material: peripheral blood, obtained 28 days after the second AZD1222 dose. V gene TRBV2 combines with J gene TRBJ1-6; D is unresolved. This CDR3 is CASSEGAISPLHF. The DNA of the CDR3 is TGTGCCAGCAGTGAAGGGGCGATTTCACCCCTCCACTTT.